Below, one TCR beta chain is given with its context. Antigen: not known. The J segment lost 4 bases and the V segment lost 5 bases, leaving 13 bases of the junction unmatched. The germline V gene encodes CDR1 SGHTA and CDR2 FQGNSA. The length of the CDR3 is 16 residues. This sample stems from a study of T cell repertoires in cytomegalovirus infection. Study-wide background: CMV infection and matching HLA type were both indicated by public TCR beta signatures. General study points: Accumulated public TCR beta family frequency recognized individuals carrying CMV together with the relevant HLA. Ex vivo, HLA-C-restricted CMV-specific TCR beta clonotypes prevailed over the rest of the response.

TCRdb reprocessed the reads with MiXCR, giving one entry per CDR3 protein. The sample yields under 500,000 distinct CDR3 sequences, roughly 43% seen once. The clonotype was recovered from a human donor in good health (CMV status not recorded). Some clones in this sample may be carry-over from other donors' samples. The input for sequencing was cultured PBMCs, taken from culture after CMV antigen stimulation. The gene calls are TRBV7-2 and TRBJ2-5, with 7 positions matching TRBD2. CDR3 in amino acids: CASSRSGGGVGETQYF. CDR3 nucleotides: TGTGCCAGCAGCCGGAGTGGGGGAGGGGTTGGAGAGACCCAGTACTTC. Drawing the rest from reference TRBV7-2 and TRBJ2-5, the complete variable domain is GAGVSQSPSNKVTEKGKDVELRCDPISGHTALYWYRQSLGQGLEFLIYFQGNSAPDKSGLPSDRFSAERTGGSVSTLTIQRTQQEDSAVYLCASSRSGGGVGETQYFGPGTRLLVL.